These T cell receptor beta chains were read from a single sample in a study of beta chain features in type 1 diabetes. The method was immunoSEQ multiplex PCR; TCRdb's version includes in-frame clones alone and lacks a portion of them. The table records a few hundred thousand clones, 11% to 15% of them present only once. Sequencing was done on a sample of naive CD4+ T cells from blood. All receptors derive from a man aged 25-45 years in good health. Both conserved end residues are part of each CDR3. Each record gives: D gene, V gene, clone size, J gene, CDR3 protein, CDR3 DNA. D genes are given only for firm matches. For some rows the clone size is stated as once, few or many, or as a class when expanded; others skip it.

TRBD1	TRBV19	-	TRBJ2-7	CATRYRGISYEQYF	TGTGCCACCCGATACAGGGGTATCTCCTACGAGCAGTACTTC
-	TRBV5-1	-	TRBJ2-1	CASSFAGLNEQFF	TGCGCCAGCAGCTTCGCAGGGTTGAATGAGCAGTTCTTC
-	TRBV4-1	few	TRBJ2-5	CASSLQGAQETQYF	TGCGCCAGCAGCCTTCAGGGTGCTCAAGAGACCCAGTACTTC
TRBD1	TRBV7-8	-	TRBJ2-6	CASSRTGISGANVLTF	TGTGCCAGCAGCCGGACAGGGATCTCCGGGGCCAACGTCCTGACTTTC
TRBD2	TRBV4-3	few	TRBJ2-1	CASSQDRPSGGNEQFF	TGCGCCAGCAGCCAAGATCGGCCTAGCGGGGGGAATGAGCAGTTCTTC
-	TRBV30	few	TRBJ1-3	CAWSVQGGNTIYF	TGTGCCTGGAGTGTACAAGGAGGAAACACCATATATTTT
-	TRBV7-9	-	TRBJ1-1	CASSLMTDTEAFF	TGTGCCAGCAGCTTAATGACGGACACTGAAGCTTTCTTT
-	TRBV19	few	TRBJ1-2	CASSSGLLNYGYTF	TGTGCCAGTAGTTCCGGCCTTCTTAACTATGGCTACACCTTC
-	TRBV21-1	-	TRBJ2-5	CASSKRRGRVRKTQYF	TGTGCCAGCAGCAAAAGGCGTGGGAGGGTCAGGAAGACCCAGTACTTC
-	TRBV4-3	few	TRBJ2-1	CASSQELYNEQFF	TGCGCCAGCAGCCAAGAACTCTACAATGAGCAGTTCTTC
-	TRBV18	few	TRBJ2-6	CARSQGSGANVLTF	TGTGCCCGCTCACAGGGATCTGGGGCCAACGTCCTGACTTTC
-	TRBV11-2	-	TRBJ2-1	CASSRIYNEQFF	TGTGCCAGCAGCCGAATCTACAATGAGCAGTTCTTC
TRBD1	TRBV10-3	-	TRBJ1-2	CAISGVTGTFYTF	TGTGCCATCAGTGGGGTGACAGGGACTTTCTACACCTTC
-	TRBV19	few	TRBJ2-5	CASSPHLVVQETQYF	TGTGCCAGTAGCCCCCATCTCGTTGTCCAAGAGACCCAGTACTTC
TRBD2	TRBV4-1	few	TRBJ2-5	CASSRSGLLRETQYF	TGCGCCAGCAGTAGGTCGGGACTACTCCGCGAGACCCAGTACTTC
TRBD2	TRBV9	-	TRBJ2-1	CASSVDLLAATGQFF	TGTGCCAGCAGCGTAGACCTACTAGCGGCAACTGGGCAGTTCTTC
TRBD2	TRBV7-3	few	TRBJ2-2	CASSPIAGENTGELFF	TGTGCCAGCAGCCCGATAGCGGGAGAGAACACCGGGGAGCTGTTTTTT
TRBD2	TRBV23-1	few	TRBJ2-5	CASSRGTSGNQETQYF	TGCGCCAGCAGTCGGGGGACTAGCGGGAACCAAGAGACCCAGTACTTC
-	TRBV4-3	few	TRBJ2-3	CASSRTWSDTQYF	TGCGCCAGCAGCCGCACGTGGTCAGATACGCAGTATTTT
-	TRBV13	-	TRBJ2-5	CASSRGRGGPGTQYF	TGTGCCAGCTCAAGGGGTCGCGGGGGCCCGGGGACCCAGTACTTC
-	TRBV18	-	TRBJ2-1	CASSPATSYNEQFF	TGTGCCAGCTCACCGGCAACTTCCTACAATGAGCAGTTCTTC
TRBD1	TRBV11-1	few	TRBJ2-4	CASSLAGTGAKNIQYF	TGTGCCAGCAGCTTAGCCGGGACAGGGGCCAAAAACATTCAGTACTTC
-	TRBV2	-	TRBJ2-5	CASSELGPLETQYF	TGTGCCAGCAGTGAACTTGGCCCCCTAGAGACCCAGTACTTC
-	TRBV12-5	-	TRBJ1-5	CASGLATRGYGNQPQHF	TGTGCTAGTGGTTTGGCCACCCGGGGGTATGGCAATCAGCCCCAGCATTTT
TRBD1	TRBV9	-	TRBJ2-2	CASSVDWTGSGELFF	TGTGCCAGCAGCGTAGATTGGACAGGGTCCGGGGAGCTGTTTTTT
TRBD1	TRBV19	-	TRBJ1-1	CASSRRQGNIPEAFF	TGTGCCAGTAGTAGGAGACAGGGAAATATCCCTGAAGCTTTCTTT
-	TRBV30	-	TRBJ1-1	CAWGSQVRAFF	TGTGCCTGGGGATCCCAGGTACGTGCTTTCTTT
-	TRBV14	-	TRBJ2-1	CASSQVWQPRSSYNEQFF	TGTGCCAGCAGCCAAGTGTGGCAACCCCGTAGCTCCTACAATGAGCAGTTCTTC
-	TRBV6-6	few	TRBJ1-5	CASSYRSQDQPQHF	TGTGCCAGCAGTTACCGGTCTCAAGATCAGCCCCAGCATTTT
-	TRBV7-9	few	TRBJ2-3	CASSLAGFTDTQYF	TGTGCCAGCAGCTTAGCCGGGTTCACAGATACGCAGTATTTT
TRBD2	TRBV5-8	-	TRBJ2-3	CASSLASGIGSTDTQYF	TGTGCCAGCAGCTTGGCTAGCGGGATAGGGAGCACAGATACGCAGTATTTT
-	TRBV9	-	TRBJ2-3	CASRRGLADTQYF	TGTGCCAGCAGACGGGGGTTAGCAGATACGCAGTATTTT
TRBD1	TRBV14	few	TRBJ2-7	CASSQAGTGREQYF	TGTGCCAGCAGCCAAGCCGGGACAGGGCGGGAGCAGTACTTC
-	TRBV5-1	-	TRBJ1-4	CASSSQGRGPREKLFF	TGCGCCAGCAGTTCCCAGGGGAGGGGTCCGCGAGAAAAACTGTTTTTT
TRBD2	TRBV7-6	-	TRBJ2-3	CASSPQEAGGVTQYF	TGTGCCAGCAGCCCCCAGGAAGCGGGGGGAGTAACGCAGTATTTT
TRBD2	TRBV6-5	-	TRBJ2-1	CASSLAGGPRQFF	TGTGCCAGCAGCTTAGCGGGGGGGCCAAGGCAGTTCTTC
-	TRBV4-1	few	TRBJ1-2	CASSQGRSTLYGYTF	TGCGCCAGCAGCCAAGGCCGATCTACCCTCTATGGCTACACCTTC
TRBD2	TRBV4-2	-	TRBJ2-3	CASSQDLASGGSDTQYF	TGTGCCAGCAGCCAAGATCTTGCTAGCGGGGGTTCAGATACGCAGTATTTT
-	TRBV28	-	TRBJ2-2	CASSEADTRRELFF	TGTGCCAGCAGTGAGGCCGACACCAGGAGGGAGCTGTTTTTT
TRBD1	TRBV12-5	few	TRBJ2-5	CASGSTGGETQYF	TGTGCTAGTGGCTCTACAGGGGGGGAGACCCAGTACTTC
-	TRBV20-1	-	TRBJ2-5	CSALLTETQYF	TGCAGTGCTCTCCTGACAGAGACCCAGTACTTC
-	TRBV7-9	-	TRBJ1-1	CASSLPLGRLNTEAFF	TGTGCCAGCAGCTTACCCCTTGGACGGTTGAACACTGAAGCTTTCTTT
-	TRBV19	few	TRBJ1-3	CASADSAVRNTIYF	TGTGCCAGTGCGGACTCTGCCGTCCGAAACACCATATATTTT
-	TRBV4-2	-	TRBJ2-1	CASSQVGPSSYNEQFF	TGTGCCAGCAGCCAAGTGGGACCTAGCTCCTACAATGAGCAGTTCTTC
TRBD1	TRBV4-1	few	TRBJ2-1	CASSHPGQGVYEQFF	TGCGCCAGCAGCCACCCGGGACAGGGGGTCTATGAGCAGTTCTTC
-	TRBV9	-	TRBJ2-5	CASSPPGPKEETQYF	TGTGCCAGCAGCCCACCGGGACCAAAGGAGGAGACCCAGTACTTC
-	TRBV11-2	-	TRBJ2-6	CASSLVRARFISGANVLTF	TGTGCCAGCAGCTTAGTAAGGGCCAGGTTTATCTCTGGGGCCAACGTCCTGACTTTC
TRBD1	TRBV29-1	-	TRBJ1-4	CSAWTGRNEKLFF	TGCAGCGCCTGGACAGGGAGAAATGAAAAACTGTTTTTT
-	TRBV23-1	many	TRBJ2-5	CASSQPSLARYQETQYF	TGCGCCAGCAGTCAACCCTCCCTAGCGAGATACCAAGAGACCCAGTACTTC
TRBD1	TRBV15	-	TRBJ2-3	CATSRQGETDTQYF	TGTGCCACCAGTCGACAGGGGGAAACAGATACGCAGTATTTT
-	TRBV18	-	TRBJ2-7	CASSPLVYYEQYF	TGTGCCAGCTCACCACTCGTTTACTACGAGCAGTACTTC
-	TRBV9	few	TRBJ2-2	CASSGPLGTGELFF	TGTGCCAGCAGCGGGCCCCTAGGGACCGGGGAGCTGTTTTTT
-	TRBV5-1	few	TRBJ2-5	CASRRVEETQYF	TGCGCCAGCAGGCGGGTGGAAGAGACCCAGTACTTC